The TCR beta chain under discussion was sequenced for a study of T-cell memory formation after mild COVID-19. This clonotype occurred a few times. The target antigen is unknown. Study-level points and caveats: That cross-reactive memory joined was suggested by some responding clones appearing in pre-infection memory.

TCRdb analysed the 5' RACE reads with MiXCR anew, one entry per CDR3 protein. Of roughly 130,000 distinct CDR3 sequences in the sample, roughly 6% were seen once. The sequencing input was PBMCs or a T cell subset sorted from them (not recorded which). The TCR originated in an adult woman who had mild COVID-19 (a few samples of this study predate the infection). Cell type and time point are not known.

DNA of the CDR3: TGCAGTGCTAGAGATAAAGCCACAGGGAATCAGCCCCAGCATTTT. It specifies CSARDKATGNQPQHF. The V and J genes are TRBV20-1 and TRBJ1-5; the D gene is possibly TRBD1 (6 bases). The V end lost 0 bases, the J end lost 4 bases, and 13 bases lay between the germline ends. Germline CDR1 reads DFQATT; CDR2 reads SNEGSKA (reference sequence). The CDR3 has 15 residues.